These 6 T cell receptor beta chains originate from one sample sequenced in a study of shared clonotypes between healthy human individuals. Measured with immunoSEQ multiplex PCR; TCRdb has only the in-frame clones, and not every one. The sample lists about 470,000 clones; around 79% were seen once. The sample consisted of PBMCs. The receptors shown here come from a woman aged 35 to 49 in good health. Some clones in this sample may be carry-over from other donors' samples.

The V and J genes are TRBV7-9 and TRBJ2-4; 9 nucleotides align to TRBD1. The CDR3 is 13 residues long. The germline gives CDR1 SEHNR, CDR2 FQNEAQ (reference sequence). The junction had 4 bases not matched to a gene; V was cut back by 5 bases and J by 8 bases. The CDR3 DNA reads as TGTGCCAGCAGCACCCGACAGGGGGACATTCAGTACTTC. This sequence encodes CASSTRQGDIQYF. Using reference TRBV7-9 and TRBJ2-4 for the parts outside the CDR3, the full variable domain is DTGVSQNPRHKITKRGQNVTFRCDPISEHNRLYWYRQTLGQGPEFLTYFQNEAQLEKSRLLSDRFSAERPKGSFSTLEIQRTEQGDSAMYLCASSTRQGDIQYFGAGTRLSVL.

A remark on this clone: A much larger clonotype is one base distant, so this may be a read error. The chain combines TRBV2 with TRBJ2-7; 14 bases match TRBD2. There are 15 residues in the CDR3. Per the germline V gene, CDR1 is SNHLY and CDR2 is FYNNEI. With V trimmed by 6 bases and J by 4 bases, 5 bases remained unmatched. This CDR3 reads CASRPGTSGSYEQYF. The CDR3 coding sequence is TGTGCCAGCAGGCCCGGGACTAGCGGGAGTTACGAGCAGTACTTC.

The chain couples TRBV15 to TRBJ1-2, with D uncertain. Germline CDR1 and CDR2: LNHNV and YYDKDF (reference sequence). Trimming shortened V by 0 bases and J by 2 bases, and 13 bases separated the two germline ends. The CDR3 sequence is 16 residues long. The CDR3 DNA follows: TGTGCCACCAGCAGAGATAAGTGGCAGGAGAACTATGGCTACACCTTC. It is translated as CATSRDKWQENYGYTF.

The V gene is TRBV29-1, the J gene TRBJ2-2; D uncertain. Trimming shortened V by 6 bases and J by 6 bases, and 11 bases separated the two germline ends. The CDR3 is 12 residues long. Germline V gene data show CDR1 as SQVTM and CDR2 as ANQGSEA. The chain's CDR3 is CSVLKLSGELFF. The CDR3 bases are TGCAGCGTCCTAAAGCTTTCCGGGGAGCTGTTTTTT.

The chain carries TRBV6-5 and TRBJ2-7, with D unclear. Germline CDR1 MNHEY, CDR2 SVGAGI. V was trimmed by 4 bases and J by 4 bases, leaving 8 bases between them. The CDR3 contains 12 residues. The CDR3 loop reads CASSSSLYEQYF. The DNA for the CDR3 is TGTGCCAGCAGTTCCTCTCTGTACGAGCAGTACTTC.

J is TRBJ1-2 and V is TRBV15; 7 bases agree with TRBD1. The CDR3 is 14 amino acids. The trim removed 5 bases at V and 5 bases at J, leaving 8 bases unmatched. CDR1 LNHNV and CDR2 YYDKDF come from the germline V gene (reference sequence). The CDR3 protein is CATSRDRARYGYTF. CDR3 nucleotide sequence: TGTGCCACCAGCCGCGACAGGGCTAGGTATGGCTACACCTTC.